This TCR beta chain was profiled in a study of blood T cell repertoires in COVID-19. Per the germline V gene, CDR1 is DFQATT and CDR2 is SNEGSKA (reference sequence). The V segment lost 6 bases and the J segment 4 bases; nucleotides outside the gene matches: 2. The CDR3 totals 11 residues. TCRdb keeps only in-frame clones here, not all; method: immunoSEQ multiplex PCR. The sample has some 46,000 clones, around 87% seen once; the top ten hold over 4%. Sequences were obtained from peripheral blood. The clonotype comes from a human donor in a cohort sampled during active COVID-19. V and J are TRBV20-1 and TRBJ2-5; 7 bases are shared with TRBD2. The CDR3 DNA sequence: TGCAGTGCCGGGGGGAGAGAGACCCAGTACTTC. Translating it yields CSAGGRETQYF.